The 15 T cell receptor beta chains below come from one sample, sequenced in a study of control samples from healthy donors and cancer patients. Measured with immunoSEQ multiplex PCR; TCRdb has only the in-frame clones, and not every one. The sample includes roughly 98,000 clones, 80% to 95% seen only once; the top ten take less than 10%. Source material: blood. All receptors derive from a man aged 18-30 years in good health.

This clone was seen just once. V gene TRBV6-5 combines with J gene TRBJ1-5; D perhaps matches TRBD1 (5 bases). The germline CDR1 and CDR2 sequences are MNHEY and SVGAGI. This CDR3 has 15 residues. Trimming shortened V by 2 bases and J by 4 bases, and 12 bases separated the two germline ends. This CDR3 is CASSYTQGSNQPQHF. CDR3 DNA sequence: TGTGCCAGCAGTTACACCCAGGGTAGTAATCAGCCCCAGCATTTT.

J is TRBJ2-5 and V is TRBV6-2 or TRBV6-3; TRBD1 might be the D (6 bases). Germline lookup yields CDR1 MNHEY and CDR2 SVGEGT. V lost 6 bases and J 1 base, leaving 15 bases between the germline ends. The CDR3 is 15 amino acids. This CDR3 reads CASSPPTGIQETQYF. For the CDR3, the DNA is TGTGCCAGCAGCCCACCAACAGGGATCCAAGAGACCCAGTACTTC.

In DNA form, the CDR3 reads TGTGCCAGCAGCTCCGGGCCGGGGTATTCACCCCTCCACTTT. Translated: CASSSGPGYSPLHF. The chain uses TRBV11-2 and TRBJ1-6; D call uncertain. The CDR3 runs 14 residues. Germline V gives CDR1 SGHAT, CDR2 FQNNGV. Trimming removed 4 bases from V and 8 bases from J, with 12 bases in between. The full variable domain, completed using reference TRBV11-2 and TRBJ1-6, is EAGVAQSPRYKIIEKRQSVAFWCNPISGHATLYWYQQILGQGPKLLIQFQNNGVVDDSQLPKDRFSAERLKGVDSTLKIQPAKLEDSAVYLCASSSGPGYSPLHFGNGTRLTVT.

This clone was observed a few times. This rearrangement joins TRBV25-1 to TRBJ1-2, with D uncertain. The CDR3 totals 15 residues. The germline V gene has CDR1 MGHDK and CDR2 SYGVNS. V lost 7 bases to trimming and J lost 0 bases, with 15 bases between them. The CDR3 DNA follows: TGTGCCAGCACCGGCTCGGGCGCCGCTAACTATGGCTACACCTTC. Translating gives CASTGSGAANYGYTF.

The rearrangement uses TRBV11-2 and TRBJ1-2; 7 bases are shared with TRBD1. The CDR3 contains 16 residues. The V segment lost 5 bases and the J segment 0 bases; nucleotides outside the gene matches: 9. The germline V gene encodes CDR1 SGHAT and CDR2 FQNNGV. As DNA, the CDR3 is TGTGCCAGCAGCGTTACTGGGACAGTAGCTAACTATGGCTACACCTTC. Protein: CASSVTGTVANYGYTF.

The CDR3 reads CASSSGETQYF. The CDR3 nucleotides are TGTGCCAGCAGTTCCGGGGAGACCCAGTACTTC. The gene calls are TRBV12-3 or TRBV12-4 and TRBJ2-5; D uncertain. V was shortened by 4 bases and J by 5 bases, with 5 bases between the two germline ends. The CDR3 covers 11 residues.

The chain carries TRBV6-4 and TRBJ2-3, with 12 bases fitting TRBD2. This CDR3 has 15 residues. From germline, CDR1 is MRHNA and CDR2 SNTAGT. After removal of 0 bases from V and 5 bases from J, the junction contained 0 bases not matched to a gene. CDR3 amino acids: CASSDSTSGGDTQYF. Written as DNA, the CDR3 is TGTGCCAGCAGTGACTCGACTAGCGGGGGAGATACGCAGTATTTT.

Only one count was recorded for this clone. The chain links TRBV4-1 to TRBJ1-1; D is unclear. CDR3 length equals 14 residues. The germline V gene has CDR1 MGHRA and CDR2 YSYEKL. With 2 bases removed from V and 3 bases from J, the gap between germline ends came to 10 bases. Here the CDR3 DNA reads TGCGCCAGCAGCCAACAACAGCTAGACACTGAAGCTTTCTTT. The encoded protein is CASSQQQLDTEAFF.

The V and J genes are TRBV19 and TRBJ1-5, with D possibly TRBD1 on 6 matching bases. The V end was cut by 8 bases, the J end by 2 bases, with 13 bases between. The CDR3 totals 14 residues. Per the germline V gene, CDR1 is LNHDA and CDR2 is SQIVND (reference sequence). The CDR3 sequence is CASSRQDRNQPQHF. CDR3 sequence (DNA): TGTGCCAGTTCCCGACAGGACCGCAATCAGCCCCAGCATTTT.

Written as DNA, the CDR3 is TGTGCCAGTAGTATGCGGCTAGCGGGAGTTGGCAATGAGCAGTTCTTC. Its protein is CASSMRLAGVGNEQFF. V gene TRBV19 combines with J gene TRBJ2-1, with TRBD2 matching over 10 bases. This CDR3 contains 16 residues. Germline lookup yields CDR1 LNHDA and CDR2 SQIVND (reference sequence). Trimming took 3 bases from V and 6 from J; bases not matched to a gene: 8. The entire variable domain, with the rest obtained from reference TRBV19 and TRBJ2-1, is as follows: DGGITQSPKYLFRKEGQNVTLSCEQNLNHDAMYWYRQDPGQGLRLIYYSQIVNDFQKGDIAEGYSVSREKKESFPLTVTSAQKNPTAFYLCASSMRLAGVGNEQFFGPGTRLTVL.

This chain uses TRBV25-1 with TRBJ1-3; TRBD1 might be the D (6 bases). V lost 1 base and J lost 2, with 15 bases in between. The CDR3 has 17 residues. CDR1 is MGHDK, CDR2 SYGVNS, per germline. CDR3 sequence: CASSESRGTGAGNTIYF. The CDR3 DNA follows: TGTGCCAGCAGTGAATCAAGGGGGACTGGTGCTGGAAACACCATATATTTT.

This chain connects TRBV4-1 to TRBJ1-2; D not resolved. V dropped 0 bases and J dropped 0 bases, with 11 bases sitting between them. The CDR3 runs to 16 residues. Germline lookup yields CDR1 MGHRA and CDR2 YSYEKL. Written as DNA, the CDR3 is TGCGCCAGCAGCCAAGATTGGACTCTAGCTAACTATGGCTACACCTTC. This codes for CASSQDWTLANYGYTF.

The CDR3 DNA follows: TGTGCCAGCAGCCAAGATCATCCGGGCGGAGGGGGCGATACGCAGTATTTT. Encoded protein: CASSQDHPGGGGDTQYF. This rearrangement joins TRBV4-2 to TRBJ2-3, with D perhaps TRBD1 (7 bases). The germline V gene has CDR1 LGHNA and CDR2 YNFKEQ. This CDR3 contains 17 residues. Trimming removed 0 bases from V and 6 bases from J, with 19 bases in between.

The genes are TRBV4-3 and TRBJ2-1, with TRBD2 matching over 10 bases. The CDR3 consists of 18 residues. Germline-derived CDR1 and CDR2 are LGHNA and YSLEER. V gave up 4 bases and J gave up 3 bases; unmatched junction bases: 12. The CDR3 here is CASSPERTSGKSYNEQFF. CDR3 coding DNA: TGCGCCAGCAGCCCCGAGCGTACTAGCGGGAAAAGCTACAATGAGCAGTTCTTC.

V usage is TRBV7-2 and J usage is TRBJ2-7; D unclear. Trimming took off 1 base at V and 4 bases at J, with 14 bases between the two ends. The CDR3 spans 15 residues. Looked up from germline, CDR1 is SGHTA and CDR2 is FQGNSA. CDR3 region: CASSLEIVRSYEQYF. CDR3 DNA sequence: TGTGCCAGCAGCTTAGAAATCGTCAGGAGTTACGAGCAGTACTTC.